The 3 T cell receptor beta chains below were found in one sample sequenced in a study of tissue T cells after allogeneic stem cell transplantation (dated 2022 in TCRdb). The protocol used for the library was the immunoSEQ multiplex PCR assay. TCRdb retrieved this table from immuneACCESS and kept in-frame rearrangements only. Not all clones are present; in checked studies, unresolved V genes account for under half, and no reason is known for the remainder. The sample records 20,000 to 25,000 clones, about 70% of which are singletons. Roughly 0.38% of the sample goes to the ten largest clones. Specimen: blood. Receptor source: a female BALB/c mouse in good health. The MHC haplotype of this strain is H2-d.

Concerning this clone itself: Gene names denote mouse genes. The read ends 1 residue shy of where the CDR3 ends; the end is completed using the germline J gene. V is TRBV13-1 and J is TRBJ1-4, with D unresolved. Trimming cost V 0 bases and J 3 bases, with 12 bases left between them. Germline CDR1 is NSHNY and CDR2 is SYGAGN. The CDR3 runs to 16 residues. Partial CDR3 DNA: TGTGCCAGCAGTGATGCAGAGGGTGGGGCCAACGAAAGATTATTT. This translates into CASSDAEGGANERLF. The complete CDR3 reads CASSDAEGGANERLFF. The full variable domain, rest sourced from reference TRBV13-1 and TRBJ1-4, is EAAVTQSPRNKVTVTGGNVTLSCRQTNSHNYMYWYRQDTGHGLRLIHYSYGAGNLRIGDVPDGYKATRTTQEDFFLLLELASPSQTSLYFCASSDAEGGANERLFFGHGTKLSVL.

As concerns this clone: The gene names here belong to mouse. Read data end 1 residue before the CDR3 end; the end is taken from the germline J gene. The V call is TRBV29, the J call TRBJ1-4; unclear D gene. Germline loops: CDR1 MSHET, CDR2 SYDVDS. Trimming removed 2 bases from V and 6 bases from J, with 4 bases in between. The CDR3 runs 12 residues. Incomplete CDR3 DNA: TGTGCTAGCAGTTTAACGGACGAAAGATTATTT. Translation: CASSLTDERLF. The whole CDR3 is CASSLTDERLFF.

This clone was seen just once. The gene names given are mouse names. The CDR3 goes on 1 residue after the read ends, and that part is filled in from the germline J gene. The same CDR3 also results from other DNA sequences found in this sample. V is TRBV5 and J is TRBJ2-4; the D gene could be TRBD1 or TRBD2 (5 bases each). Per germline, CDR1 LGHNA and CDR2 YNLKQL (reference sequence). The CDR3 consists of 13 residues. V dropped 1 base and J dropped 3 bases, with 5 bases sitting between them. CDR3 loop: CASSQGGQNTLYF. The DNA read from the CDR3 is TGTGCCAGCAGCCAAGGGGGCCAAAACACCTTGTAC.